The source of this T cell receptor beta chain is a study of cytomegalovirus exposure and HLA in healthy donors. Study findings and constraints: It was reported in a later analysis that an Asian-associated ancestry cluster showed fewer N-insertions than the roughly 710-donor mean. Within the data, a cluster of highly shared sequence variants was likely a sequencing artifact.

The CDR3 is made up of 13 amino acids. V lost 6 bases and J lost 9, with 12 bases in between. Germline V gives CDR1 SNHLY, CDR2 FYNNEI. It was with 60 Vbeta and 13 Jbeta primers that the PCR ran. Sequencing used immunoSEQ multiplex PCR; TCRdb keeps in-frame clones, though not all of them. The repertoire holds under 200,000 clones, with roughly 77% as singletons. About this clone: Its antigen is currently unknown.

Sequenced sample: PBMCs. The receptor comes from a male donor in good health and CMV-seronegative. The V and J genes are TRBV2 and TRBJ1-6; the D is unclear. The CDR3 is CASRSEGSSPLHF. In nucleotides, the CDR3 is TGTGCCAGCAGGTCGGAGGGAAGTTCACCCCTCCACTTT.